The T cell receptor (beta chain) under discussion was sequenced for a study of early T cells in non-severe SARS-CoV-2 infection. Tagging with unique molecular identifiers was applied to individual cDNA molecules. Each CDR3 protein is one row after TCRdb ran MiXCR on the 5' RACE reads. In the table there are about 31,000 distinct CDR3 sequences, over 6% of which are singletons. Germline V CDR1 and CDR2: MNHEY, SVGEGT. The CDR3 consists of 16 residues. Trimming cost V 5 bases and J 0 bases, with 17 bases left between them. This clonotype was recorded many times. The sample here was whole blood, taken at baseline. V usage is TRBV6-2 or TRBV6-3 and J usage is TRBJ2-7; tentative D call: TRBD2 (5 bases). This sequence was found in an adult who was a healthcare worker with PCR-confirmed SARS-CoV-2 infection or an uninfected control (not recorded which). CDR3 in DNA: TGTGCCAGCAGTCCCGGGGAATACGGGATCTCCTACGAGCAGTACTTC. Protein product: CASSPGEYGISYEQYF.